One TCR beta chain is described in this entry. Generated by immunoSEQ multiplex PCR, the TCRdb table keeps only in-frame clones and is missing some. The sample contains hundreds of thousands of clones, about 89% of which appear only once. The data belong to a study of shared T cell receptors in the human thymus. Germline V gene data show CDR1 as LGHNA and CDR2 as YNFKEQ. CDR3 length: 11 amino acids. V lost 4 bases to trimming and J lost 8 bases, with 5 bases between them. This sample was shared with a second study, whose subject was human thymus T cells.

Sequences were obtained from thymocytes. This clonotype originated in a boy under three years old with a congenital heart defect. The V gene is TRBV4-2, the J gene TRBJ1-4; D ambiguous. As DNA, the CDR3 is TGTGCCAGCAGCCGTTCGGAAAAACTGTTTTTT. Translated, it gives CASSRSEKLFF.